This TCR beta chain derives from a study of vaccination and CD4 T cells after COVID-19. The treatment denotes: approximately 11-day PBMC culture with coronavirus spike peptide pools or control peptides (ViraFEST assay). An unexposed donor provided the CD4+ T cells, which were collected before the COVID-19 pandemic (2011-2018). This CDR3 comprises 13 residues. Germline CDR1 and CDR2: SGHTA and FQGNSA. Trimming stripped 2 bases from V and 6 bases from J, with 8 bases between. This clonotype was seen only a few times. Its target is not known. Cultured CD4+ T cell DNA was sequenced using the Oncomine TCR Beta short-read assay. Genomic DNA from cultured CD4+ T cells was extracted. TCRdb re-called the PCR reads with MiXCR, one entry per CDR3 protein. Of thousands of distinct CDR3 sequences detected, more than 35% appear once; the ten largest clones hold under 40%.

Sequenced input: CD4+ T cells from blood, cultured in vitro. This receptor was identified in a human donor in good health. The genes are TRBV7-2 and TRBJ1-5; tentatively, D is TRBD1 (5 bases). CDR3 region: CASSLRGGQPQHF. The CDR3, as DNA: TGTGCCAGCAGCTTAAGGGGTGGTCAGCCCCAGCATTTT.